Following are 3 T cell receptor beta chains from one sample sequenced in a study of CD8+CD57+ T cells in acquired aplastic anemia. TCR beta VDJ and CDR3 were profiled, and genomic DNA was the template. Each CDR3 protein gets one entry after TCRdb re-called the reads with MiXCR. The sample includes 250,000 to 300,000 distinct CDR3 sequences, 56% of them seen just once. The sample was sorted CD4+, CD8+, or CD8+CD57+ T cells (not recorded which) from PBMCs. Every receptor here comes from a human donor with severe aplastic anemia or a healthy control (not recorded which).

V gene TRBV12-3 or TRBV12-4 combines with J gene TRBJ2-1; 9 positions agree with TRBD2. Germline trimming cut 5 bases from V and 3 bases from J; bases unmatched to any gene: 8. The CDR3 has 16 residues. The CDR3 is CASSQGRLADYNEQFF. The CDR3 coding sequence is TGTGCCAGCAGTCAGGGGCGACTAGCGGACTACAATGAGCAGTTCTTC.

This clonotype was counted many times. The rearrangement joins TRBV19 to TRBJ1-2; 7 nucleotides line up with TRBD1. The CDR3 covers 14 residues. Germline V CDR1 and CDR2: LNHDA, SQIVND (reference sequence). Unmatched junction bases numbered 11, after V lost 2 bases and J lost 11 bases. The CDR3 here is CASSISTGDGRYTF. In DNA form, the CDR3 reads TGTGCCAGTAGTATATCCACAGGGGACGGACGGTACACCTTC.

The chain uses TRBV15 and TRBJ1-1; the D gene is possibly TRBD1 (5 bases). CDR3 length: 14 amino acids. The V gene's germline CDR1 is LNHNV and CDR2 YYDKDF (reference sequence). The V and J ends lost 1 base and 3 bases respectively, with 9 bases between them. DNA for the CDR3: TGTGCCACCAGCAGAGTCGGGGCTTACACTGAAGCTTTCTTT. This encodes CATSRVGAYTEAFF.